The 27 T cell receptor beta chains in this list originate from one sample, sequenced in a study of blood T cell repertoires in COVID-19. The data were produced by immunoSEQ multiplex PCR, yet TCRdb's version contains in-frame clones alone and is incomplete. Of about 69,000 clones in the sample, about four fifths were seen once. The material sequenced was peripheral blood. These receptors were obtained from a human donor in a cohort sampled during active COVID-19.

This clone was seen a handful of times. In DNA form, the CDR3 reads TGTGCCAGCAGCCTTCAATTCGGACAGGGCGGGAATCAGCCCCAGCATTTT. Its protein product is CASSLQFGQGGNQPQHF. The J gene is TRBJ1-5, the V gene TRBV16, with 8 bases aligning to TRBD1. This CDR3 is built from 17 residues. Germline V gives CDR1 KGHSY, CDR2 FQNENV. Trimming at V came to 4 bases and at J to 4 bases, leaving 12 bases not matched to a gene. The variable domain in full, with the rest retrieved from reference TRBV16 and TRBJ1-5, is GEEVAQTPKHLVRGEGQKAKLYCAPIKGHSYVFWYQQVLKNEFKFLISFQNENVFDETGMPKERFSAKCLPNSPCSLEIQATKLEDSAVYFCASSLQFGQGGNQPQHFGDGTRLSIL.

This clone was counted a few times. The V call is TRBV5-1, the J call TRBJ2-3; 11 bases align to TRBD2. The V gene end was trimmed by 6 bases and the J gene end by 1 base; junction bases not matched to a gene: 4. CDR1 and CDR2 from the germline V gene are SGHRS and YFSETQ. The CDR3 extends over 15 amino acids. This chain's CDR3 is CASTKGLAGTDTQYF. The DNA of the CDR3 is TGCGCCAGCACCAAGGGACTAGCGGGCACAGATACGCAGTATTTT. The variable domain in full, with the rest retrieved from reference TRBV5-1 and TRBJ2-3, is KAGVTQTPRYLIKTRGQQVTLSCSPISGHRSVSWYQQTPGQGLQFLFEYFSETQRNKGNFPGRFSGRQFSNSRSEMNVSTLELGDSALYLCASTKGLAGTDTQYFGPGTRLTVL.

CDR3 region: CASIHMGATNTEAFF. The CDR3 DNA sequence: TGTGCCAGTATCCATATGGGGGCGACGAACACTGAAGCTTTCTTT. The rearrangement joins TRBV19 to TRBJ1-1; maybe TRBD1 (6 bases). Germline CDR1 is LNHDA and CDR2 is SQIVND (reference sequence). Trimming took off 7 bases at V and 1 base at J, with 16 bases between the two ends. This CDR3 is 15 amino acids long.

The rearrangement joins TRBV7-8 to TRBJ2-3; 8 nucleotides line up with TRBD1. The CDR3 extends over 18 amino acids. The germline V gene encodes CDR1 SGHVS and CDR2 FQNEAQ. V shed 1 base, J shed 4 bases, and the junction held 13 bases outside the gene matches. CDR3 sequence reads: CASSLVVGLDRDADTQYF. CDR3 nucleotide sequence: TGTGCCAGCAGCTTAGTAGTGGGACTGGACAGGGACGCAGATACGCAGTATTTT.

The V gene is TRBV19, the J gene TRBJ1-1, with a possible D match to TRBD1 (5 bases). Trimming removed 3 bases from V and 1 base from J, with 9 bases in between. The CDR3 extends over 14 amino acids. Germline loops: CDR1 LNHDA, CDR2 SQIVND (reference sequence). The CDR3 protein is CASSIPGWNTEAFF. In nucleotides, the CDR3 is TGTGCCAGTAGTATTCCAGGGTGGAACACTGAAGCTTTCTTT. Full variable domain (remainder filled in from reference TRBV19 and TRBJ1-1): DGGITQSPKYLFRKEGQNVTLSCEQNLNHDAMYWYRQDPGQGLRLIYYSQIVNDFQKGDIAEGYSVSREKKESFPLTVTSAQKNPTAFYLCASSIPGWNTEAFFGQGTRLTVV.

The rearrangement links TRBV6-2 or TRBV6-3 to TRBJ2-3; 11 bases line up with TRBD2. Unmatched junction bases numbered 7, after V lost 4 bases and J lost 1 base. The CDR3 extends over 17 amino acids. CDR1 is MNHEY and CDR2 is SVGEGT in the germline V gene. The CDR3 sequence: CASSLAGGPSGTDTQYF. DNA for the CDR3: TGTGCCAGCAGTTTAGCGGGAGGGCCGTCCGGCACAGATACGCAGTATTTT.

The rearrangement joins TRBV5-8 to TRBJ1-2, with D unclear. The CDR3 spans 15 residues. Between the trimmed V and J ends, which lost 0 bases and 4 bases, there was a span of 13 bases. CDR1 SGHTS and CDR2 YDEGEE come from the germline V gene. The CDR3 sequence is CASSLGPGLIYGYTF. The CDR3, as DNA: TGTGCCAGCAGCTTGGGCCCAGGTCTTATCTATGGCTACACCTTC.

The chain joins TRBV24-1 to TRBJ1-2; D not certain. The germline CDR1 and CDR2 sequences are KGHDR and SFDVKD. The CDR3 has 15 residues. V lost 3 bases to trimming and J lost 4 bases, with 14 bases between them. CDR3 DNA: TGTGCCACCAGTGATACTAGGGATGGCAGCTATGGCTACACCTTC. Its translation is CATSDTRDGSYGYTF.

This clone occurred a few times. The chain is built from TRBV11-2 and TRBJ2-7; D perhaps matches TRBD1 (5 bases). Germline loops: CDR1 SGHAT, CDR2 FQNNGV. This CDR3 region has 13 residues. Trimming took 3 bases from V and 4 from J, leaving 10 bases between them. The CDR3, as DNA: TGTGCCAGCAGCTTGGGGCTGAGATACGAGCAGTACTTC. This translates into CASSLGLRYEQYF.

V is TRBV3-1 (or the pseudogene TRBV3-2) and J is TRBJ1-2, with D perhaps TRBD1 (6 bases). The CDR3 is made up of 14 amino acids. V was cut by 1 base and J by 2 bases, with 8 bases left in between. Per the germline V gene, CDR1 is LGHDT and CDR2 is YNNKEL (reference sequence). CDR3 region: CASSQGQGNYGYTF. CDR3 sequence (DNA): TGTGCCAGCAGCCAAGGCCAGGGGAACTATGGCTACACCTTC.

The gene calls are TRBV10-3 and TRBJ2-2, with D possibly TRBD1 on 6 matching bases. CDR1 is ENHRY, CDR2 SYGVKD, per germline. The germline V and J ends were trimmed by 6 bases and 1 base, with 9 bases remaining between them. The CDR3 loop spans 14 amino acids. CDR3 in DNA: TGTGCCATCAGGAGGGGACAGAACACCGGGGAGCTGTTTTTT. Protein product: CAIRRGQNTGELFF.

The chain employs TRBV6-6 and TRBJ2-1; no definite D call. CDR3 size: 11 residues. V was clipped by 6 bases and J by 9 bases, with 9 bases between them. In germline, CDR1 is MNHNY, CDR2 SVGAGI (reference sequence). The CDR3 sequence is CASSSVAEQFF. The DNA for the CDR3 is TGTGCCAGCAGCAGCGTAGCTGAGCAGTTCTTC.

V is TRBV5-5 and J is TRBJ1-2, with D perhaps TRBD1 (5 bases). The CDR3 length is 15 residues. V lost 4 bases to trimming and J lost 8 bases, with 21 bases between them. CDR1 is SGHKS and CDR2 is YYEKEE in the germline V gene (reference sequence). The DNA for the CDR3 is TGTGCCAGCAGCCCGTGGGAGGGGCGGACCTTCGGCTACACCTTC. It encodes CASSPWEGRTFGYTF.

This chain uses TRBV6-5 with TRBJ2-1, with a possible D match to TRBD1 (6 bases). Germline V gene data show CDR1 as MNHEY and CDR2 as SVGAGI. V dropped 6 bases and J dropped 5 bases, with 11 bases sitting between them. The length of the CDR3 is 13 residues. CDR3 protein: CASRVDRNNEQFF. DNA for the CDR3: TGTGCCAGCAGAGTTGACAGGAACAATGAGCAGTTCTTC.

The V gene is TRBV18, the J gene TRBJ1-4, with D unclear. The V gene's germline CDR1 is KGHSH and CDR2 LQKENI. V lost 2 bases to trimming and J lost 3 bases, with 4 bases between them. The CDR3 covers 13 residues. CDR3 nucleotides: TGTGCCAGCTCACCAGAGGCTAATGAAAAACTGTTTTTT. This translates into CASSPEANEKLFF. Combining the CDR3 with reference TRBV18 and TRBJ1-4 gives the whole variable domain NAGVMQNPRHLVRRRGQEARLRCSPMKGHSHVYWYRQLPEEGLKFMVYLQKENIIDESGMPKERFSAEFPKEGPSILRIQQVVRGDSAAYFCASSPEANEKLFFGSGTQLSVL.

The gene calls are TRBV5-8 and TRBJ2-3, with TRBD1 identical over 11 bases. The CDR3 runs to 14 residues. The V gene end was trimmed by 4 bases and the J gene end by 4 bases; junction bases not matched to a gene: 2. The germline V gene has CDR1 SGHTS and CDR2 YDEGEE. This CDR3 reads CASSLGQGADTQYF. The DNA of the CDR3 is TGTGCCAGCAGCCTGGGACAGGGGGCAGATACGCAGTATTTT.

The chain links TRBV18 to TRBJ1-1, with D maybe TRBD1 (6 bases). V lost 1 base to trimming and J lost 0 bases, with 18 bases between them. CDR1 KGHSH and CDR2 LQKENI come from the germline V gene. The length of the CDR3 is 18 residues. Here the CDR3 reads CASSPRPLGAGMNTEAFF. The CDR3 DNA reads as TGTGCCAGCTCACCACGGCCCCTGGGGGCAGGGATGAACACTGAAGCTTTCTTT.

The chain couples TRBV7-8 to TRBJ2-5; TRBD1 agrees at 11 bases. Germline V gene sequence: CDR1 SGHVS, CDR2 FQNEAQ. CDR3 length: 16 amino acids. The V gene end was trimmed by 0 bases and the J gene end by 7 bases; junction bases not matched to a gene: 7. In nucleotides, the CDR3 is TGTGCCAGCAGCTTAGCCGCCGGGACAGGGGGAGGGACCCAGTACTTC. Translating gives CASSLAAGTGGGTQYF.

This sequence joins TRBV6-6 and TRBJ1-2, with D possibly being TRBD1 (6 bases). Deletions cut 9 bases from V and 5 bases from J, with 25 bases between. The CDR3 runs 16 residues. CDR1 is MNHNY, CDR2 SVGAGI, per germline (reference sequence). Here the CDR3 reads CASFASSARGAYGYTF. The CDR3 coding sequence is TGTGCCAGTTTTGCCTCTTCTGCCCGGGGGGCTTATGGCTACACCTTC.

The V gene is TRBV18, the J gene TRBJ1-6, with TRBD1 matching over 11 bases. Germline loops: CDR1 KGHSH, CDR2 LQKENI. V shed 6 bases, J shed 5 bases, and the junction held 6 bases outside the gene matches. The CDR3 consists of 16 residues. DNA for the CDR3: TGTGCCAGCTCTCCTGGACAGGGGGCGAATAATTCACCCCTCCACTTT. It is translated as CASSPGQGANNSPLHF.

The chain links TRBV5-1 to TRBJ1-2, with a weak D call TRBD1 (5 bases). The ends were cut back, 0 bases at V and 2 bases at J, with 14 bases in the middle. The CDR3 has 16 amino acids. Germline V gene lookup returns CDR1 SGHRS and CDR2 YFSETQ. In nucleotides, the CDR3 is TGCGCCAGCAGCTTGGCCGGGGGGGTTCCCAACTATGGCTACACCTTC. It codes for CASSLAGGVPNYGYTF.

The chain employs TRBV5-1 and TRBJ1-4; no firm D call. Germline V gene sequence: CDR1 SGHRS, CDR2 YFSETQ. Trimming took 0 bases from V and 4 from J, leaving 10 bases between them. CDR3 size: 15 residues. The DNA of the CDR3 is TGCGCCAGCAGCTTGGCTCTGGCCCGTAATGAAAAACTGTTTTTT. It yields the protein CASSLALARNEKLFF.

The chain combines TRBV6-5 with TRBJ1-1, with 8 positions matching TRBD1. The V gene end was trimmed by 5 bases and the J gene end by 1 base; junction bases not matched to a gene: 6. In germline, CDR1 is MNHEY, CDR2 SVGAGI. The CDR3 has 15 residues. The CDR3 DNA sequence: TGTGCCAGCAGTCGCCCCACAGGGGGGAACACTGAAGCTTTCTTT. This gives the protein CASSRPTGGNTEAFF.

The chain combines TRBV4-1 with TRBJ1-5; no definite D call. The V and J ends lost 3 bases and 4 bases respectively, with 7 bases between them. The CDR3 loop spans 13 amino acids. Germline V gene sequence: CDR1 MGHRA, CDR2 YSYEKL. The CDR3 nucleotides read TGCGCCAGCAGCCAGGGAGGAAATCAGCCCCAGCATTTT. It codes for CASSQGGNQPQHF.

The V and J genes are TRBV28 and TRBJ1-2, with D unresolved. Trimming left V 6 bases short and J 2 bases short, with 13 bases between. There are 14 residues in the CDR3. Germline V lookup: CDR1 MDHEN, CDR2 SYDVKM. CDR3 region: CASRLERVNYGYTF. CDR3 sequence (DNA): TGTGCCAGCAGACTTGAACGGGTGAACTATGGCTACACCTTC.

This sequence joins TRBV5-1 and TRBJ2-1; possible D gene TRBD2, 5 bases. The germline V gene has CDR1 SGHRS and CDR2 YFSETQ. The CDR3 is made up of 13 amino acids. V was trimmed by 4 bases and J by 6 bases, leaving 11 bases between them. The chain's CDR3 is CASSRGWVNEQFF. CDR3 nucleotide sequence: TGCGCCAGCAGCCGGGGTTGGGTCAATGAGCAGTTCTTC.

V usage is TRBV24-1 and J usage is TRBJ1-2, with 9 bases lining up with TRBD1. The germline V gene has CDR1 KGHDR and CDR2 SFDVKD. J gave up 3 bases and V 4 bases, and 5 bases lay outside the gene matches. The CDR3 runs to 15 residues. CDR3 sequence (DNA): TGTGCCACCAGTGAGCCGGGACAGGGAGACTATGGCTACACCTTC. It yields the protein CATSEPGQGDYGYTF.